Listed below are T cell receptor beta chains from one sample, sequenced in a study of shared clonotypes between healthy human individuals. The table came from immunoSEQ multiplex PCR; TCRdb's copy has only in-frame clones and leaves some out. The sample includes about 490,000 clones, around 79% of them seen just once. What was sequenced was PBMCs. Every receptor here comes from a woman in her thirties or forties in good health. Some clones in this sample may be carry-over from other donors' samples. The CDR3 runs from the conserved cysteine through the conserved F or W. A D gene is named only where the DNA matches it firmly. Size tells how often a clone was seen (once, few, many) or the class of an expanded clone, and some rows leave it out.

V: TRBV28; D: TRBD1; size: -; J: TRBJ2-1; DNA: TGTGCCAGCAGAGCCCCTAGACAGGGGGTCACCAATGAGCAGTTCTTC; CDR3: CASRAPRQGVTNEQFF
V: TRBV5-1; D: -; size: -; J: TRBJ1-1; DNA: TGCGCCAGCAGCTTTAGGCATCGGAACACTGAAGCTTTCTTT; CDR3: CASSFRHRNTEAFF
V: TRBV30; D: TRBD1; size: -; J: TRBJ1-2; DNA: TGTGCCTGGAGTGCAGGGACAGGGCTTTTAGAGGGCTACACCTTC; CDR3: CAWSAGTGLLEGYTF
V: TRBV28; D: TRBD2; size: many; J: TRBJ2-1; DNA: TGTGCCAGCAGTCCCGGGGGGGGGTTTGAGCAGTTCTTC; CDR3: CASSPGGGFEQFF
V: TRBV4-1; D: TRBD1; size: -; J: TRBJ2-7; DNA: TGCGCCAGCAGCCAGGCCCCGGGACAGGGGGCTATCGAGCAGTACTTC; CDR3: CASSQAPGQGAIEQYF
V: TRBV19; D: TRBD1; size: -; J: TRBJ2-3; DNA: TGTGCCAGTAGTATGCAGGGGGCGGTGGATACGCAGTATTTT; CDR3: CASSMQGAVDTQYF
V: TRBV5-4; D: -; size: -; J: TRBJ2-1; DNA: TGTGCCAGCAGCTTGGAACTTGCGAATGAGCAGTTCTTC; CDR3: CASSLELANEQFF
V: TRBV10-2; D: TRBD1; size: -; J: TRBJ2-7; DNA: TGCGCCAGCAGTGAGCGACAGGGGGCGTACGAGCAGTACTTC; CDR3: CASSERQGAYEQYF
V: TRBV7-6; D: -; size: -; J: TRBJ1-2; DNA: TGTGCCAGCAGCTTAACCCCGGGACAAAACTATGGCTACACCTTC; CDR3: CASSLTPGQNYGYTF
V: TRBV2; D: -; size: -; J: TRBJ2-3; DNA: TGTGCCAGCAGCCAAGTCGGCGGGAGCACAGATACGCAGTATTTT; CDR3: CASSQVGGSTDTQYF
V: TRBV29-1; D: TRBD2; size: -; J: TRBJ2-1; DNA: TGCAGCGTGGAGGAACTAGCGGGAGGACTTGATGAGCAGTTCTTC; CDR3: CSVEELAGGLDEQFF
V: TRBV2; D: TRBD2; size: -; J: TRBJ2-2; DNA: TGTGCCAGCGCCCCCCTAGCGGGAGGGAGCACCGGGGAGCTGTTTTTT; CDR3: CASAPLAGGSTGELFF
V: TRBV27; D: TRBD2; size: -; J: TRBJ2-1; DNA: TGTGCCAGCAGTTTCTCCTCGAGAAGCGGGAGGTATGAGCAGTTCTTC; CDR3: CASSFSSRSGRYEQFF
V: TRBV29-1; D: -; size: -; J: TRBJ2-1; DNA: TGCAGCGTTGAGGCGGAGCGTTTATACAATGAGCAGTTCTTC; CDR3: CSVEAERLYNEQFF
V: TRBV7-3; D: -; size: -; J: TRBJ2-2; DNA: TGTGCCTCCTCGAGGGGGGCCCGAACCGGGGAGCTGTTTTTT; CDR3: CASSRGARTGELFF
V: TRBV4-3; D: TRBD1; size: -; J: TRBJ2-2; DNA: TGCGCCAGCAGCCAGGACAGGGCCGGGGAGCTGTTTTTT; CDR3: CASSQDRAGELFF
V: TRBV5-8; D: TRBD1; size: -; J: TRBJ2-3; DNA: TGTGCCAGCAGCACTGGGGGGACAGGGGCCGTGGATACGCAGTATTTT; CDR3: CASSTGGTGAVDTQYF
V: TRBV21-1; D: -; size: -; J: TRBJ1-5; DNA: TGTGCCAGCAGCAAAGTGACGCGACAGGGTAAACAGCCCCAGCATTTT; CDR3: CASSKVTRQGKQPQHF
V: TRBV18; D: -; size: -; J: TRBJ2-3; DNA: TGTGCCAGCTCACCCGGACAACCAGATACGCAGTATTTT; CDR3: CASSPGQPDTQYF
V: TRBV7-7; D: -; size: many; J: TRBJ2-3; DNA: TGTGCCAGCAGTCCCTCAATTTTGGATACGCAGTATTTT; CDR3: CASSPSILDTQYF
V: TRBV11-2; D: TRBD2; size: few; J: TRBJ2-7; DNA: TGTGCCAGCAGCTTAGGCGCTAGCGGGACCTACGAGCAGTACTTC; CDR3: CASSLGASGTYEQYF
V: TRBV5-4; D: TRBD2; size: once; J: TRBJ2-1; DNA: TGTGCCAGCAGCTTGCCTAGCGGGTTATACAATGAGCAGTTCTTC; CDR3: CASSLPSGLYNEQFF
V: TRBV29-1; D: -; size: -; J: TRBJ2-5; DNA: TGCAGCGTGGAACAGGGGGGGGAGACCCAGTACTTC; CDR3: CSVEQGGETQYF
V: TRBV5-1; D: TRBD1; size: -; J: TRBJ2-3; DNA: TGCGCCAGCAGCTTGATTGGACAGGTACACACAGATACGCAGTATTTT; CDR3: CASSLIGQVHTDTQYF
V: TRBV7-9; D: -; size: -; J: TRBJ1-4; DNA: TGTGCCAGCAGCTCGCTAGCAACCGGCTTGGGTGAAAAACTGTTTTTT; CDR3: CASSSLATGLGEKLFF
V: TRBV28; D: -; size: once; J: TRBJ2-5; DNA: TGTGCCAGCAGTTTAGAGCTCCGGCTAGAGACCCAGTACTTC; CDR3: CASSLELRLETQYF
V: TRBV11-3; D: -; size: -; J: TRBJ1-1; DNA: TGTGCCAGCAGCTTGGCGGGGGGCACTGAAGCTTTCTTT; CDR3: CASSLAGGTEAFF
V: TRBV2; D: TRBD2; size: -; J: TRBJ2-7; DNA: TGTGCCAGCGAGGGGACTAGCTACGAGCAGTACTTC; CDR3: CASEGTSYEQYF
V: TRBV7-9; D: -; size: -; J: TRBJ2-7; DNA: TGTGCCAGCAGCTTAGACCAGGGCGTCCACGAGCAGTACTTC; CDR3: CASSLDQGVHEQYF
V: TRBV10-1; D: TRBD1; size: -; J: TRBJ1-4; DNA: TGCGCCACCCAGGGGGCTGGGTATGAAAAACTGTTTTTT; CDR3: CATQGAGYEKLFF
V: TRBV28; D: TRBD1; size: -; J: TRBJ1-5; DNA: TGTGCCAGCACCTCCGGACAGGAGGATCAGCCCCAGCATTTT; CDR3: CASTSGQEDQPQHF
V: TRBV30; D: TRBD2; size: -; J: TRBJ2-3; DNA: TGTGCCTGGAGTAAAACTAGCGGGCCCCCCCTCGGCGGGGCCGCAAACACAGATACGCAGTATTTT; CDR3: CAWSKTSGPPLGGAANTDTQYF
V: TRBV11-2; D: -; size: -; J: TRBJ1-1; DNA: TGTGCCAGCAGCTTAGATGGGAGGGGCACTGAAGCTTTCTTT; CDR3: CASSLDGRGTEAFF
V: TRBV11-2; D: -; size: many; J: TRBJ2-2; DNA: TGTGCCAGCCTCCCTCGGGAAGGGGTGAACACCGGGGAGCTGTTTTTT; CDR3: CASLPREGVNTGELFF
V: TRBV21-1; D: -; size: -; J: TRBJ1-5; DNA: TGTGCCAGCAGCAAAAACAGGGGCGGGGAGCAGCCCCAGCATTTT; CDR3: CASSKNRGGEQPQHF
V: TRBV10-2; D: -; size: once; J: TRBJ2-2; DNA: TGCGCCAGCAGTGAATGGGTCGGGGAGCTGTTTTTT; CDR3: CASSEWVGELFF
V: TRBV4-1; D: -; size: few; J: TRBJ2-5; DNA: TGCGCCAGCAGCCTCGGGACACCAAGAGAGACCCAGTACTTC; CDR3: CASSLGTPRETQYF
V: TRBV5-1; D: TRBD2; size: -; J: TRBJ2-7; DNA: TGCGCCAGCAGCCCCAGGACTAGCGGGAACTACGAGCAGTACTTC; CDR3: CASSPRTSGNYEQYF
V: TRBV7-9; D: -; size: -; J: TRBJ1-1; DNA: TGTGCCAGCAGCTTACTGACAGAGAACACTGAAGCTTTCTTT; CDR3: CASSLLTENTEAFF
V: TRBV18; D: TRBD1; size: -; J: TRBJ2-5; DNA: TGTGCCAGCTCACAGGGACAGCAAGAGACCCAGTACTTC; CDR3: CASSQGQQETQYF
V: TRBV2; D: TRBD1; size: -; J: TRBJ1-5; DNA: TGTGCCAGCAGCCGGGGACAGCCTAATCAGCCCCAGCATTTT; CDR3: CASSRGQPNQPQHF
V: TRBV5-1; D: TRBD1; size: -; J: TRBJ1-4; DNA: TGCGCCAGCAGCCACGACAGGGGAAGGGATGAAAAACTGTTTTTT; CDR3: CASSHDRGRDEKLFF
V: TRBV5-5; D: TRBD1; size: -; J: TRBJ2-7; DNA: TGTGCCAGCAGCCTCGTACAGGGGGCGCAATACGAGCAGTACTTC; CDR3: CASSLVQGAQYEQYF
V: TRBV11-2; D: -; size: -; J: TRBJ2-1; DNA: TGTGCCAGCAGCTTAGTGGGGGCCAGCTCCTACAATGAGCAGTTCTTC; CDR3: CASSLVGASSYNEQFF
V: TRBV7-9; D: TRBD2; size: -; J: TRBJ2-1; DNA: TGTGCCAGCAGCTTAGCTAGCGGGATAAATGAGCAGTTCTTC; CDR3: CASSLASGINEQFF
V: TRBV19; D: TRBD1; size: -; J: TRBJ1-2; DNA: TGTGCCAGTACGAGGGGGCGCGACTATGGCTACACCTTC; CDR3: CASTRGRDYGYTF
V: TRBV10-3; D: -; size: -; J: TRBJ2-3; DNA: TGTGCCATCAGCAACGACAGCTCAGATACGCAGTATTTT; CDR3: CAISNDSSDTQYF
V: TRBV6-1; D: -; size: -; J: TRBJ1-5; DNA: TGTGCCAGCAGCGCCCCACAGGTTGCGCCCCAGCATTTT; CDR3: CASSAPQVAPQHF
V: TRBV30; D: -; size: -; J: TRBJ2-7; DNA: TGTGCCTGGAGTGTAGGGGGGCAGTCCTACGAGCAGTACTTC; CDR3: CAWSVGGQSYEQYF
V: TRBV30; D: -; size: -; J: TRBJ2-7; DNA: TGTGCTCATTCCGAGCCTAGGGCCGAGCAGTACTTC; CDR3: CAHSEPRAEQYF
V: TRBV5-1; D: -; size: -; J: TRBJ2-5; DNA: TGCGCCAGCAGCTTGGTAGGGTCTCAAGAGACCCAGTACTTC; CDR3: CASSLVGSQETQYF
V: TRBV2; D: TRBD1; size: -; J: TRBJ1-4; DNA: TGTGCCAGCAGTGAAACTCCGGGACAGGGATTTGCAACTAATGAAAAACTGTTTTTT; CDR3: CASSETPGQGFATNEKLFF
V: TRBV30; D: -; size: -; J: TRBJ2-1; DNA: TGTGCCTGGAGCCTCGAGACAAACTGGGGCCCAGGGCAGTTCTTC; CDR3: CAWSLETNWGPGQFF
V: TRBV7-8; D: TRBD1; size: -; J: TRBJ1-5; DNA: TGTGCCAGCAGCTCGGACAGGGATCAGCCCCAGCATTTT; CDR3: CASSSDRDQPQHF
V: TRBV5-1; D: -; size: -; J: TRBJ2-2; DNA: TGCGCCAGCAGCTTGGATGGGGGGAACACCGGGGAGCTGTTTTTT; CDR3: CASSLDGGNTGELFF
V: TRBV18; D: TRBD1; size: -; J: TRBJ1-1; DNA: TGTGCCAGCACACCGGACAGGTTTGATGGGTTCACTGAAGCTTTCTTT; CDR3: CASTPDRFDGFTEAFF
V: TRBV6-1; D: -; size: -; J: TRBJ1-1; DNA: TGTGCCAGCAGTAAGGACGGGATGGGGGACACTGAAGCTTTCTTT; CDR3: CASSKDGMGDTEAFF
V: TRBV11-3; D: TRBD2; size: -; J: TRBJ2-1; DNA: TGTGCCAGCAGCGTGGGACTAGCGGGAAATGAGCAGTTCTTC; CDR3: CASSVGLAGNEQFF
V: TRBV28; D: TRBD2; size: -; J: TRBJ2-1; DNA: TGTGCCAGCAGTCCCGCTAGCGGGAGTTCCTACAATGAGCAGTTCTTC; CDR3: CASSPASGSSYNEQFF
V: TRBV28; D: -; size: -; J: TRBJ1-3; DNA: TGTGCCAGCAGTCGGACAGTCAGCTCTGGAAACACCATATATTTT; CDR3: CASSRTVSSGNTIYF